The rows below give T cell receptor beta chains drawn from one sample of a study of T-cell reconstitution after alpha-beta-depleted transplantation in children. MiXCR, run by TCRdb on the PCR reads, gives a single entry per CDR3 protein. In the table there are under 450,000 distinct CDR3 sequences, about 16% of which are singletons. This specimen consisted of PBMCs, mostly from graft donor cells, obtained 360 days after TCRalphabeta/CD19-depleted stem cell transplant. The receptors come from a boy under two years old who had a stem cell transplant for Wiskott-Aldrich syndrome, so the T cells may come from the graft donor. Each CDR3 is given with its conserved first and last residue. The D gene is left open where the match is weak. Rows may omit the clone size; those that give it use once, few, many or a size class.

v_gene	j_gene	d_gene	abundance	CDR3nt	CDR3aa
TRBV5-1	TRBJ2-1	TRBD1	NA	TGCGCCAGCAGCACCACAGGGGGTGTGAAGTTCTTC	CASSTTGGVKFF
TRBV4-1	TRBJ2-5	TRBD2	NA	TGCGCCAGCAGCCAGCTCCTAGCGGGGGAATCTCCAGAGACCCAGTACTTC	CASSQLLAGESPETQYF
TRBV10-3	TRBJ2-5	NA	few	TGTGCCATCAGTGAGTCTCTAGGCCAAGAGACCCAGTACTTC	CAISESLGQETQYF
TRBV10-3	TRBJ1-5	NA	NA	TGTGCCATCAGTGAGTCGAACCCCGGCAGCCATCAGCCCCAGCATTTT	CAISESNPGSHQPQHF
TRBV5-1	TRBJ2-7	TRBD2	few	TGCGCCAGCAGCTTGGGGGTACTAGCGAGCGAGCAGTACTTC	CASSLGVLASEQYF
TRBV12-3/TRBV12-4	TRBJ2-2	NA	NA	TGTGCCAGCAGTTTAAACCTACCCCACGGGGAGCTGTTTTTT	CASSLNLPHGELFF
TRBV12-3/TRBV12-4	TRBJ2-1	NA	once	TGTGCCAGCAGTTTCCGGGGGGCGAATGAGCAGTTCTTC	CASSFRGANEQFF
TRBV12-3/TRBV12-4	TRBJ2-7	NA	few	TGTGCCAGCAGTTGGGGGGCCATCGAGCAGTACTTC	CASSWGAIEQYF
TRBV29-1	TRBJ2-1	TRBD2	few	TGCAGCGTATGGCCGGGACTAGCGGTTTACAATGAGCAGTTCTTC	CSVWPGLAVYNEQFF
TRBV5-1	TRBJ2-5	NA	many	TGCGCCAGCAGCTTGGACCCCGGACTACGAACTATCCAAGAGACCCAGTACTTC	CASSLDPGLRTIQETQYF
TRBV5-6	TRBJ2-3	NA	NA	TGTGCCAGCAGCTCTCTGGGATTCACAGATACGCAGTATTTT	CASSSLGFTDTQYF
TRBV5-5	TRBJ2-3	NA	few	TGTGCCAGCAGTCTCGGACAGACTAGCACAGATACGCAGTATTTT	CASSLGQTSTDTQYF
TRBV2	TRBJ2-7	NA	few	TGTGCCAGCGGCAGGGGCTCCTACGAGCAGTACTTC	CASGRGSYEQYF
TRBV5-1	TRBJ2-3	TRBD2	few	TGCGCCAGCAGACTAGCGTCCCGCACAGATACGCAGTATTTT	CASRLASRTDTQYF
TRBV4-1	TRBJ1-5	NA	NA	TGCGCCAGCAGCCAAGAATGGGTGAGCAATCAGCCCCAGCATTTT	CASSQEWVSNQPQHF
TRBV11-2	TRBJ2-1	TRBD2	NA	TGTGCCAGCAGCTCCCTCGGAGCTAGCGGGAGTCTCTCCTACAATGAGCAGTTCTTC	CASSSLGASGSLSYNEQFF
TRBV27	TRBJ2-1	TRBD2	few	TGTGCCAGCAGTTTTGTGGCGGGAGTGACCCTCCACAATGAGCAGTTCTTC	CASSFVAGVTLHNEQFF
TRBV25-1	TRBJ1-2	TRBD1	few	TGTGCCAGCAGTGCACAGGGGGATGGCTACACCTTC	CASSAQGDGYTF
TRBV7-9	TRBJ2-5	TRBD1	few	TGTGCCAGCAGCAAAGGGAGACAGGGGATTTTCCAAGAGACCCAGTACTTC	CASSKGRQGIFQETQYF
TRBV5-1	TRBJ2-5	TRBD1	NA	TGCGCCAGCAGGGGACAGGACCAAGGTGACCAGTACTTC	CASRGQDQGDQYF
TRBV6-2/TRBV6-3	TRBJ2-7	TRBD2	few	TGTGCCACCGAGCGGGGGGCGTACTACGAGCAGTACTTC	CATERGAYYEQYF
TRBV19	TRBJ2-1	TRBD2	NA	TGTGCCAGTACCGAAGCGGGGGCGACCTACAATGAGCAGTTCTTC	CASTEAGATYNEQFF
TRBV2	TRBJ2-5	NA	many	TGTGCCAGCAGTGAGACGGGGGGCCTTCAAGAGACCCAGTACTTC	CASSETGGLQETQYF
TRBV7-9	TRBJ2-3	NA	NA	TGTGCCAGCAGCGTACTATCAAGAACAGGGAAGGATACGCAGTATTTT	CASSVLSRTGKDTQYF
TRBV29-1	TRBJ2-2	NA	few	TGCAGCGCCTTTGCCGGGGAGCTGTTTTTT	CSAFAGELFF
TRBV24-1	TRBJ2-5	TRBD2	NA	TGTGCCACCAGTGAGTCAGCGGGAGGGAGGTTGTACCAAGAGACCCAGTACTTC	CATSESAGGRLYQETQYF
TRBV5-5	TRBJ2-2	NA	few	TGTGCCAGCAGCATACCGGACGGGGAGCTGTTTTTT	CASSIPDGELFF
TRBV11-2	TRBJ2-7	TRBD2	NA	TGTGCCAGCAGCTTAGGTTTAGCGGGGGATTCCTACGAGCAGTACTTC	CASSLGLAGDSYEQYF
TRBV28	TRBJ2-2	NA	NA	TGTGCCGTATCTACGACAGGAGGTCCCGGGGAGCTGTTTTTT	CAVSTTGGPGELFF
TRBV4-1	TRBJ2-4	TRBD2	few	TGCGCCAGCAGCCTCCGACTAAGCGGGGGGGAGGACATTCAGTACTTC	CASSLRLSGGEDIQYF
TRBV7-9	TRBJ1-2	NA	many	TGTGCCAGCAGCTTAGAGACGGGGATAGTTGGCTACACCTTC	CASSLETGIVGYTF
TRBV13	TRBJ2-1	NA	few	TGTGCCAGCAATGGGGGCAGTAGCTACAATGAGCAGTTCTTC	CASNGGSSYNEQFF
TRBV6-5	TRBJ1-5	NA	few	TGTGCCAGCAGTTGGGGCCCCGCTGAGCCCCAGCATTTT	CASSWGPAEPQHF
TRBV18	TRBJ1-1	TRBD1	few	TGTGCCAGCTCACCAATCGACAGGGACACTGAAGCTTTCTTT	CASSPIDRDTEAFF
TRBV29-1	TRBJ2-1	NA	NA	TGCAGCGTTGAAACGGGGGGCCGGTGGGCCTATGAGCAGTTCTTC	CSVETGGRWAYEQFF